This entry describes one T cell receptor beta chain. The antigen remains undetermined. The data were taken from a study of T cell repertoires in cytomegalovirus infection. Between the trimmed V and J ends, which lost 5 bases and 4 bases, there was a span of 14 bases. The germline V gene encodes CDR1 SEHNR and CDR2 FQNEAQ (reference sequence). The CDR3 spans 15 residues. TCRdb itself ran the reads through MiXCR, one entry per CDR3 protein. The top ten clones hold roughly 12% of a sample with about 900,000 distinct CDR3 sequences, under 40% of them seen once. The V gene is TRBV7-9, the J gene TRBJ2-2; D possibly corresponds to TRBD2 (6 bases). The specimen comprised cultured CD8+ T cells from PBMCs, sampled from culture after CMV antigen stimulation. This receptor was taken from a human donor in good health (CMV status not recorded). Some clones in this sample may be carry-over from other donors' samples. The CDR3 DNA is TGTGCCAGCAGCCCCTCGGCGGGGCTCACCGGGGAGCTGTTTTTT. Its protein product is CASSPSAGLTGELFF.